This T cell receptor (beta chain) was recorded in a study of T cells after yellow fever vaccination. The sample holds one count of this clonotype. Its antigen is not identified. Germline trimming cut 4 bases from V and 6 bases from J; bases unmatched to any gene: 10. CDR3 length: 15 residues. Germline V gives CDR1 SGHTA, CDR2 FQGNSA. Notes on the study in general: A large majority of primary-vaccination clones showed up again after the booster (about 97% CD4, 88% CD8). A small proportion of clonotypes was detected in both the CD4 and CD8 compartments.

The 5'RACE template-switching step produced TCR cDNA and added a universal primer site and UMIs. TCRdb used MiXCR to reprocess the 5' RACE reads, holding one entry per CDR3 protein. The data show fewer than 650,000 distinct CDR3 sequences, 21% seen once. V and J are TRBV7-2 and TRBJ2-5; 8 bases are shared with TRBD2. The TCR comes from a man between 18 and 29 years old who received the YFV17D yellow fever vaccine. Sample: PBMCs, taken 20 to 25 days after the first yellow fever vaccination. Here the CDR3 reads CASSSVAGGGKTQYF. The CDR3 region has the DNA TGTGCCAGCAGCTCGGTTGCGGGGGGCGGGAAGACCCAGTACTTC.